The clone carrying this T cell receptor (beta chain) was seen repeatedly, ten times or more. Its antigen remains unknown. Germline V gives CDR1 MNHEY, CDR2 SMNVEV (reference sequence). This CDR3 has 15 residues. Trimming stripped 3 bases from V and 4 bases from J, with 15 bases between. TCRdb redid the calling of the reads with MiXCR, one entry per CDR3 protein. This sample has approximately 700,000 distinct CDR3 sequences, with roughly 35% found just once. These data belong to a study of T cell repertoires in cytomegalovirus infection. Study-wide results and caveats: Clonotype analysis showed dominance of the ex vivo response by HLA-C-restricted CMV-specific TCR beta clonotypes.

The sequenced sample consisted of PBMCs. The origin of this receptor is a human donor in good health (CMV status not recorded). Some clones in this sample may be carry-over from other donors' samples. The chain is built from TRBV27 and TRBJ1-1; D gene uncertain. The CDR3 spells CASSFVPREITEAFF. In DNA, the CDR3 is TGTGCCAGCAGTTTCGTACCCCGGGAAATCACTGAAGCTTTCTTT.